The next 7 T cell receptor beta chains were all read from a single sample in a study of beta chain features in type 1 diabetes. What was sequenced were expressed TCRB transcripts, since all of the isolated RNA had been reverse transcribed. Data came from immunoSEQ multiplex PCR; TCRdb stores just in-frame clones and leaves some out. This sample carries about 900,000 clones, 17% of them seen once, and the ten largest clones take 0.02% to 0.025%. Material: naive CD4+ T cells from blood. The source of these receptors is a woman younger than 35 in good health.

The chain employs TRBV19 and TRBJ1-4; 7 bases agree with TRBD1. V lost 8 bases, J lost 8 bases, and 14 bases stayed unmatched. CDR3 length: 15 residues. Germline V gene data show CDR1 as LNHDA and CDR2 as SQIVND (reference sequence). The CDR3 reads CASRHRDSQVEKLFF. CDR3 nucleotides: TGTGCCAGTCGACACCGGGACAGTCAAGTGGAAAAACTGTTTTTT.

This chain uses TRBV7-9 with TRBJ2-5; no clear D. This CDR3 region has 16 residues. Germline lookup yields CDR1 SEHNR and CDR2 FQNEAQ (reference sequence). Trimming took off 2 bases at V and 5 bases at J, with 18 bases between the two ends. The CDR3 DNA sequence: TGTGCCAGCAGCTTAAATTCGCCAGGAAGAAGGGAGACCCAGTACTTC. It codes for CASSLNSPGRRETQYF.

This chain uses TRBV7-8 with TRBJ2-3, with TRBD2 matching 11 bases. Germline CDR1 and CDR2: SGHVS and FQNEAQ. V was clipped by 3 bases and J by 2 bases; unmatched bases: 4. The CDR3 runs 16 residues. DNA of the CDR3: TGTGCCAGCAGCTTCGGACTAGCGGGTATCACAGATACGCAGTATTTT. It yields the protein CASSFGLAGITDTQYF.

This clone has only a few counts. The rearrangement uses TRBV7-9 and TRBJ2-2, with 7 bases matching TRBD1. CDR1 is SEHNR and CDR2 is FQNEAQ in the germline V gene (reference sequence). This CDR3 contains 15 residues. V trimming: 4 bases; J trimming: 3 bases; junction bases outside the gene matches: 5. The CDR3 bases are TGTGCCAGCAGCTCACTCAGGGGGTACACCGGGGAGCTGTTTTTT. Amino acid sequence: CASSSLRGYTGELFF. The whole variable domain, remainder taken from reference TRBV7-9 and TRBJ2-2, is DTGVSQNPRHKITKRGQNVTFRCDPISEHNRLYWYRQTLGQGPEFLTYFQNEAQLEKSRLLSDRFSAERPKGSFSTLEIQRTEQGDSAMYLCASSSLRGYTGELFFGEGSRLTVL.

This clone has only a few counts. The V gene is TRBV7-9, the J gene TRBJ1-3; D is undetermined. Per the germline V gene, CDR1 is SEHNR and CDR2 is FQNEAQ (reference sequence). Deletions cut 3 bases from V and 8 bases from J, with 8 bases between. The CDR3 length is 12 residues. The CDR3 DNA reads TGTGCCAGCAGCTTTAGTTCGGACACCATATATTTT. Translation: CASSFSSDTIYF.

This clone occurred a few times. The V gene is TRBV7-8, the J gene TRBJ2-2, with 7 bases fitting TRBD2. The length of the CDR3 is 15 residues. Losses at the gene ends were 2 bases for V and 4 bases for J; bases not matched to a gene: 4. Germline-derived CDR1 and CDR2 are SGHVS and FQNEAQ. CDR3 sequence reads: CASSLNRLATGELFF. In DNA, the CDR3 is TGTGCCAGCAGCTTAAATCGACTAGCCACCGGGGAGCTGTTTTTT.

The V call is TRBV4-3, the J call TRBJ2-7; possibly TRBD2 for D (5 bases). The ends were cut back, 0 bases at V and 2 bases at J, with 14 bases in the middle. There are 16 residues in the CDR3. CDR1 LGHNA and CDR2 YSLEER come from the germline V gene. The CDR3 DNA follows: TGCGCCAGCAGCCAAGACATCGCTAGCTCCCCCTACGAGCAGTACTTC. Translation: CASSQDIASSPYEQYF.